A single sample gave rise to the 31 T cell receptor beta chains below, sequenced in a study of CD8 T cells in ankylosing spondylitis. Overall study findings and caveats: Ankylosing spondylitis blood seemed to carry a telltale TCR beta motif made of several highly homologous variants.

Each CDR3 protein is one row after TCRdb ran MiXCR on the 5' RACE reads. The table has 400,000 to 450,000 distinct CDR3 sequences, 15% to 20% seen once. These TCRs are of unknown antigen specificity. Sequenced sample: blood, either unsorted or a sorted T cell fraction (not recorded which). The receptor set was obtained from a male donor with ankylosing spondylitis.

This chain connects TRBV20-1 to TRBJ1-4, with D maybe TRBD1 (6 bases). This CDR3 region has 17 residues. Deletions cut 3 bases from V and 1 base from J, with 18 bases between. Per germline, CDR1 DFQATT and CDR2 SNEGSKA (reference sequence). The CDR3 is CSARGGGRGLTNEKLFF. CDR3 nucleotide sequence: TGCAGTGCTAGGGGCGGCGGCAGGGGATTAACTAATGAAAAACTGTTTTTT.

This rearrangement joins TRBV18 to TRBJ2-3; tentative D call: TRBD2 (5 bases). Trimming cost V 3 bases and J 1 base, with 8 bases left between them. Germline V gene lookup returns CDR1 KGHSH and CDR2 LQKENI. CDR3 length: 14 residues. CDR3 loop: CASSPWTGTDTQYF. The CDR3, as DNA: TGTGCCAGCTCACCTTGGACTGGCACAGATACGCAGTATTTT. Full variable domain (remainder filled in from reference TRBV18 and TRBJ2-3): NAGVMQNPRHLVRRRGQEARLRCSPMKGHSHVYWYRQLPEEGLKFMVYLQKENIIDESGMPKERFSAEFPKEGPSILRIQQVVRGDSAAYFCASSPWTGTDTQYFGPGTRLTVL.

The V gene is TRBV29-1, the J gene TRBJ1-2; D is uncertain. The V end lost 4 bases, the J end lost 5 bases, and 11 bases lay between the germline ends. The CDR3 totals 12 residues. Germline CDR1 SQVTM, CDR2 ANQGSEA. For the CDR3, the DNA is TGCAGCGTTGTTGGTGGTTCTTATGGCTACACCTTC. Its translation: CSVVGGSYGYTF. Variable domain in full (rest from reference TRBV29-1 and TRBJ1-2): SAVISQKPSRDICQRGTSLTIQCQVDSQVTMMFWYRQQPGQSLTLIATANQGSEATYESGFVIDKFPISRPNLTFSTLTVSNMSPEDSSIYLCSVVGGSYGYTFGSGTRLTVV.

Only a few counts were recorded for this clonotype. The rearrangement links TRBV6-5 to TRBJ2-6; no definite D call. The V gene's germline CDR1 is MNHEY and CDR2 SVGAGI. The germline V and J ends were trimmed by 2 bases and 0 bases, with 11 bases remaining between them. CDR3 size: 17 residues. CDR3 region: CASSYQTPYSGANVLTF. As DNA, the CDR3 is TGTGCCAGCAGTTACCAGACACCGTACTCTGGGGCCAACGTCCTGACTTTC.

V usage is TRBV3-1 and J usage is TRBJ2-3, with D tentatively TRBD1 (5 bases). V lost 0 bases and J 6 bases, leaving 7 bases between the germline ends. The CDR3 totals 13 residues. CDR1 and CDR2 from the germline V gene are LGHDT and YNNKEL (reference sequence). The CDR3 coding sequence is TGTGCCAGCAGCCAAGAGTCAGGGGATACGCAGTATTTT. This codes for CASSQESGDTQYF.

V is TRBV18 and J is TRBJ2-2; no clear D gene. From germline, CDR1 is KGHSH and CDR2 LQKENI. The CDR3 contains 15 residues. Deletions cut 3 bases from V and 5 bases from J, with 13 bases between. The CDR3 is CASSPAARQTGELFF. The DNA for the CDR3 is TGTGCCAGCTCACCCGCTGCACGGCAGACCGGGGAGCTGTTTTTT.

The V and J genes are TRBV7-9 and TRBJ2-7, with D perhaps matching TRBD1 (5 bases). The CDR3 length is 12 residues. The germline V gene encodes CDR1 SEHNR and CDR2 FQNEAQ (reference sequence). V was trimmed by 5 bases and J by 4 bases, leaving 9 bases between them. The CDR3 DNA follows: TGTGCCAGCAGCGCACCAGGGTACGAGCAGTACTTC. The encoded protein is CASSAPGYEQYF.

V is TRBV20-1 and J is TRBJ1-1; maybe TRBD1 (5 bases). There are 13 residues in the CDR3. Trimming stripped 6 bases from V and 5 bases from J, with 16 bases between. The germline V gene encodes CDR1 DFQATT and CDR2 SNEGSKA (reference sequence). As DNA, the CDR3 is TGCAGTGCGAGGACCTGGGGGGGGACTGAAGCTTTCTTT. Translated, it gives CSARTWGGTEAFF.

The chain links TRBV29-1 to TRBJ2-7; D gene uncertain. Trimming removed 5 bases from V and 0 bases from J, with 8 bases in between. This CDR3 has 12 residues. Germline CDR1 SQVTM, CDR2 ANQGSEA. The CDR3 sequence is CSVSHISYEQYF. CDR3 nucleotides: TGCAGCGTTTCACACATCTCCTACGAGCAGTACTTC.

This clonotype was seen a few times. The V gene is TRBV11-1, the J gene TRBJ2-1; a possible D gene is TRBD2 (7 bases). Trimming pared 1 base from V and 4 bases from J, leaving 11 bases between. Per the germline V gene, CDR1 is SGHAT and CDR2 is FQDESV (reference sequence). This CDR3 has 15 amino acids. The CDR3 region is CASSLEGGTYNEQFF. As DNA, the CDR3 is TGTGCCAGCAGCTTAGAGGGGGGGACGTACAATGAGCAGTTCTTC.

The J gene is TRBJ2-6, the V gene TRBV12-3 or TRBV12-4; possible D gene TRBD1, 6 bases. V was trimmed by 8 bases and J by 0 bases, leaving 17 bases between them. CDR3 length equals 17 residues. CDR3 protein: CASGGDRLFSGANVLTF. The CDR3 DNA follows: TGTGCCAGCGGGGGCGACAGGTTATTCTCTGGGGCCAACGTCCTGACTTTC.

V usage is TRBV5-1 and J usage is TRBJ1-1, with a possible D match to TRBD1 (5 bases). Germline CDR1 is SGHRS and CDR2 is YFSETQ. CDR3 length: 13 residues. V lost 5 bases and J 8 bases, leaving 16 bases between the germline ends. For the CDR3, the DNA is TGCGCCAGCAGTGGGACTTTGGGCATCGAAGCTTTCTTT. Protein: CASSGTLGIEAFF.

This clonotype appeared a few times. V and J are TRBV24-1 and TRBJ2-1; D is undetermined. The CDR3 totals 12 residues. V dropped 6 bases and J dropped 9 bases, with 11 bases sitting between them. The germline gives CDR1 KGHDR, CDR2 SFDVKD. The CDR3 DNA reads TGTGCCACCAGTACAGTCGGTGGTGAGCAGTTCTTC. It is translated as CATSTVGGEQFF.

This clonotype was observed many times. This chain uses TRBV29-1 with TRBJ2-5, with D hard to call. V was clipped by 3 bases and J by 5 bases, with 7 bases between them. The CDR3 has 11 amino acids. Germline CDR1 reads SQVTM; CDR2 reads ANQGSEA. CDR3 sequence: CSVEMVETQYF. In DNA, the CDR3 is TGCAGCGTTGAGATGGTGGAGACCCAGTACTTC.

A few counts support this clonotype. The chain employs TRBV5-6 and TRBJ2-3, with D possibly being TRBD2 (7 bases). The CDR3 extends over 17 amino acids. Trimming stripped 1 base from V and 4 bases from J, with 19 bases between. Germline CDR1 SGHDT, CDR2 YYEEEE. The CDR3 reads CASSLWGGGGAADTQYF. CDR3 DNA sequence: TGTGCCAGCAGCTTGTGGGGAGGAGGGGGGGCCGCAGATACGCAGTATTTT. The whole variable domain, filled in from reference TRBV5-6 and TRBJ2-3, reads DAGVTQSPTHLIKTRGQQVTLRCSPKSGHDTVSWYQQALGQGPQFIFQYYEEEERQRGNFPDRFSGHQFPNYSSELNVNALLLGDSALYLCASSLWGGGGAADTQYFGPGTRLTVL.

This clonotype was seen only a few times. The chain links TRBV20-1 to TRBJ2-3, with 9 bases aligning to TRBD2. CDR3 length: 21 residues. Germline CDR1 DFQATT, CDR2 SNEGSKA (reference sequence). V dropped 4 bases and J dropped 0; count of bases not matched to a gene: 23. CDR3 DNA: TGCAGTGCTAAGAAGCTAATGCGGGGGGGTGGAATACTATCTAGCACAGATACGCAGTATTTT. Translating it yields CSAKKLMRGGGILSSTDTQYF.

The chain couples TRBV5-1 to TRBJ2-7; D gene uncertain. This CDR3 has 14 residues. Germline V lookup: CDR1 SGHRS, CDR2 YFSETQ. Trimming removed 1 base at V and 7 bases at J, with 15 bases between. The CDR3 DNA reads TGCGCCAGCAGCTTGTACCTCATGGTGGAGGAGCAGTACTTC. Translating it yields CASSLYLMVEEQYF.

This clonotype was observed a handful of times. V is TRBV28 and J is TRBJ2-4; no firm D call. Trimming left V 5 bases short and J 5 bases short, with 13 bases between. Germline values: CDR1 MDHEN, CDR2 SYDVKM. The CDR3 totals 14 residues. The CDR3 DNA sequence: TGTGCCAGCAGTAGAACACCCCTGGAAAACATTCAGTACTTC. Its translation: CASSRTPLENIQYF.

The rearrangement joins TRBV6-5 to TRBJ1-1, with 7 bases identical to TRBD1. CDR1 and CDR2 (germline): MNHEY, SVGAGI. The CDR3 is made up of 16 amino acids. The V and J ends lost 4 bases and 4 bases, in that order; junction bases with no gene match: 12. The CDR3 sequence: CASSLRDSRWATEAFF. The CDR3 DNA is TGTGCCAGCAGTTTGAGGGACAGTCGTTGGGCCACTGAAGCTTTCTTT.

This clonotype occurred a few times. The rearrangement joins TRBV6-1 to TRBJ2-7, with a possible D match to TRBD1 (6 bases). This CDR3 contains 13 residues. Germline values: CDR1 MNHNS, CDR2 SASEGT. Trimming shortened V by 2 bases and J by 2 bases, and 7 bases separated the two germline ends. CDR3 DNA: TGTGCCAGCAGTGAATGGGGGCCCTACGAGCAGTACTTC. It translates to CASSEWGPYEQYF.

The CDR3 sequence: CASSADSGSTNEKLFF. The CDR3 DNA reads TGCGCCAGCAGCGCGGACAGCGGCTCAACTAATGAAAAACTGTTTTTT. The chain joins TRBV5-1 to TRBJ1-4; a weak D match, TRBD1 (6 bases). Trimming left V 4 bases short and J 0 bases short, with 13 bases between. The CDR3 is made up of 16 amino acids. Germline CDR1 reads SGHRS; CDR2 reads YFSETQ.

This clonotype was found many times. The V gene is TRBV9, the J gene TRBJ2-1; 10 bases are shared with TRBD2. V lost 0 bases to trimming and J lost 7 bases; unmatched junction nucleotides: 4. The CDR3 is 15 amino acids. Germline CDR1 and CDR2: SGDLS and YYNGEE. The CDR3 protein is CASSVVAGGFNEQFF. The CDR3 coding sequence is TGTGCCAGCAGCGTAGTAGCGGGAGGTTTTAATGAGCAGTTCTTC.

This clonotype was picked up a small number of times. V and J are TRBV18 and TRBJ1-6, with unresolved D. Germline values: CDR1 KGHSH, CDR2 LQKENI. This CDR3 is built from 13 residues. Trimming pared 5 bases from V and 2 bases from J, leaving 4 bases between. The CDR3 spells CASSETYNSPLHF. CDR3 nucleotides: TGTGCCAGCTCAGAGACCTATAATTCACCCCTCCACTTT.

Many counts were recorded for this clonotype. The gene calls are TRBV10-3 and TRBJ2-7; 7 bases are shared with TRBD2. This CDR3 is 15 amino acids long. The junction had 7 bases not matched to a gene; V was cut back by 5 bases and J by 0 bases. Germline CDR1 is ENHRY and CDR2 is SYGVKD. For the CDR3, the DNA is TGTGCCATCAGTACCAGCGGGAAAATCTCCTACGAGCAGTACTTC. It encodes CAISTSGKISYEQYF.

The chain uses TRBV7-8 and TRBJ1-2, with D perhaps matching TRBD1 (6 bases). The germline V gene has CDR1 SGHVS and CDR2 FQNEAQ. Trimming stripped 3 bases from V and 4 bases from J, with 15 bases between. The CDR3 totals 15 residues. CDR3 protein: CASSFAGTSGYGYTF. For the CDR3, the DNA is TGTGCCAGCAGCTTTGCGGGGACATCTGGCTATGGCTACACCTTC.

This clonotype was seen a few times. The V call is TRBV5-1, the J call TRBJ1-1; a weak D match, TRBD1 (6 bases). Per the germline V gene, CDR1 is SGHRS and CDR2 is YFSETQ. Trimming shortened V by 2 bases and J by 3 bases, and 14 bases separated the two germline ends. This CDR3 region has 15 residues. CDR3 sequence reads: CASSFVTGMDTEAFF. The CDR3 nucleotides read TGCGCCAGCAGCTTCGTGACAGGAATGGACACTGAAGCTTTCTTT.

In this sample, this clonotype turned up many times. The V and J genes are TRBV12-3 or TRBV12-4 and TRBJ2-1; TRBD1 is a possible D gene (5 bases). V lost 3 bases, J lost 5 bases, and 14 bases lay in between. CDR3 size: 15 residues. DNA for the CDR3: TGTGCCAGCAGTTTCACAGGTCGTAGGGACAATGAGCAGTTCTTC. It is translated as CASSFTGRRDNEQFF.

This clonotype was detected a few times. This chain uses TRBV4-1 with TRBJ2-6, with TRBD1 identical over 9 bases. Losses at the gene ends were 1 base for V and 2 bases for J; bases not matched to a gene: 6. The CDR3 length is 18 residues. In germline, CDR1 is MGHRA, CDR2 YSYEKL. The CDR3 bases are TGCGCCAGCAGCCAAGGAGCACAGGGGGCGCCTGGGGCCAACGTCCTGACTTTC. Translating gives CASSQGAQGAPGANVLTF.

The chain links TRBV7-8 to TRBJ2-5, with D possibly TRBD1 on 5 matching bases. V lost 4 bases to trimming and J lost 6 bases, with 12 bases between them. The V gene's germline CDR1 is SGHVS and CDR2 FQNEAQ. The CDR3 extends over 13 amino acids. CDR3 coding DNA: TGTGCCAGCAGCTACGGACATGAAAAGACCCAGTACTTC. Translation: CASSYGHEKTQYF.

The rearrangement links TRBV6-5 to TRBJ2-2; either TRBD1 or TRBD2 may supply D (5 bases each). Germline V gives CDR1 MNHEY, CDR2 SVGAGI. The CDR3 totals 16 residues. V lost 0 bases and J lost 1, with 9 bases in between. The CDR3 DNA is TGTGCCAGCAGTTACTCAGGGACGTGGAACACCGGGGAGCTGTTTTTT. Residues: CASSYSGTWNTGELFF.

V usage is TRBV6-4 and J usage is TRBJ2-3, with D tentatively TRBD2 (6 bases). Germline lookup yields CDR1 MRHNA and CDR2 SNTAGT. The length of the CDR3 is 17 residues. V gave up 3 bases and J gave up 3 bases, with 19 bases separating them. Here the CDR3 reads CASSEKRASPETDTQYF. The CDR3 coding sequence is TGTGCCAGCAGTGAAAAGCGGGCTAGCCCGGAGACAGATACGCAGTATTTT.